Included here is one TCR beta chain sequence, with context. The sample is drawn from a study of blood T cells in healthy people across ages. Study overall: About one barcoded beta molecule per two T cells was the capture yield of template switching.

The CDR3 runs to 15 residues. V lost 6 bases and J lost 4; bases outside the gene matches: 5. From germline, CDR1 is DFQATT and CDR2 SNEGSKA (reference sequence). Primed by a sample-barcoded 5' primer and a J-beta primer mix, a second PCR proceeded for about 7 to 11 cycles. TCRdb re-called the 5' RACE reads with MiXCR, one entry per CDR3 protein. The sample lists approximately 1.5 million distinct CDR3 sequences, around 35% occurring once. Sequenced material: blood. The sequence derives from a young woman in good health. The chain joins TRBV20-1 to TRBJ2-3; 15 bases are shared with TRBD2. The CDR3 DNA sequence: TGCAGTGCCCAAAGGACTAGCGGGGGGGCAGATACGCAGTATTTT. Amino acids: CSAQRTSGGADTQYF.